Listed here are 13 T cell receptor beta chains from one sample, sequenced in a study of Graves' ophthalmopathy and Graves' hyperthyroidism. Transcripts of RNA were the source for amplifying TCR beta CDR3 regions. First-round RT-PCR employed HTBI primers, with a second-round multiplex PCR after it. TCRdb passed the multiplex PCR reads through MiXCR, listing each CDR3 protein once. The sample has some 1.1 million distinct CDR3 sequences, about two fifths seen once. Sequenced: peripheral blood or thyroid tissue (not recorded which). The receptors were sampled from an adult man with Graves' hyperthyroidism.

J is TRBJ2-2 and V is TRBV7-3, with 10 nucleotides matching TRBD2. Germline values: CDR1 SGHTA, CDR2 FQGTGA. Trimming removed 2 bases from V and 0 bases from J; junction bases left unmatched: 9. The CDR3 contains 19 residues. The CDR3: CASSLGSSGRAANTGELFF. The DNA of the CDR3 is TGTGCCAGCAGCTTAGGCTCCAGCGGGAGGGCCGCGAACACCGGGGAGCTGTTTTTT.

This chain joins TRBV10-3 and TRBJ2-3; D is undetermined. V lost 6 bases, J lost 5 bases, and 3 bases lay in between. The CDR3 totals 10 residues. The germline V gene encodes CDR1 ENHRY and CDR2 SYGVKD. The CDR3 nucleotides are TGTGCCATCAGGGGAGATACGCAGTATTTT. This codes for CAIRGDTQYF.

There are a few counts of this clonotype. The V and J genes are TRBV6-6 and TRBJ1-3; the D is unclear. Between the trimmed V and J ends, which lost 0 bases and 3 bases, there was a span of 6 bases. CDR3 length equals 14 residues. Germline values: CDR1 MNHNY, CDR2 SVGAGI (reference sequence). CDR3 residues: CASSYSTHGNTIYF. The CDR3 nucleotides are TGTGCCAGCAGTTACTCTACTCATGGAAACACCATATATTTT.

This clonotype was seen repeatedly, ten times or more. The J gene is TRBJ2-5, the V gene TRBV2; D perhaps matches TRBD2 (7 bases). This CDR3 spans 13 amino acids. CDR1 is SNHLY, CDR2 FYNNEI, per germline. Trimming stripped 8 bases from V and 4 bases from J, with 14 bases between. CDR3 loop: CASEGGQRETQYF. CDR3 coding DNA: TGTGCCAGCGAGGGGGGGCAGAGAGAGACCCAGTACTTC.

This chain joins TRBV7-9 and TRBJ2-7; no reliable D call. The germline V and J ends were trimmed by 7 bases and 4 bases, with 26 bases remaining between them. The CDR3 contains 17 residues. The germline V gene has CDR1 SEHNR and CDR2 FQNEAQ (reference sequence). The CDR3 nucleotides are TGTGCCAGCATCTCGCCCACTCAACAGAATAATGAATACGAGCAGTACTTC. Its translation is CASISPTQQNNEYEQYF.

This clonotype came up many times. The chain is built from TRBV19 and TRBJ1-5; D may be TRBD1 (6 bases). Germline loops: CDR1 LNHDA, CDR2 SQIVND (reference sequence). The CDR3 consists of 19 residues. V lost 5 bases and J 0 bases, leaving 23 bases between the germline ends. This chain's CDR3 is CASSGNSLWGRDSNQPQHF. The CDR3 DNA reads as TGTGCCAGTAGTGGGAACAGCTTGTGGGGGCGAGATAGCAATCAGCCCCAGCATTTT.

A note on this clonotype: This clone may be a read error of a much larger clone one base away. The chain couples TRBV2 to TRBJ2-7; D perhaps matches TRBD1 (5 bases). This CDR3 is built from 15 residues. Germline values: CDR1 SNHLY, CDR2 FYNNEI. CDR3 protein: CASTDGAGIPYEQHF. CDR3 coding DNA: TGTGCCAGCACCGATGGGGCAGGGATTCCCTACGAGCAGCACTTC.

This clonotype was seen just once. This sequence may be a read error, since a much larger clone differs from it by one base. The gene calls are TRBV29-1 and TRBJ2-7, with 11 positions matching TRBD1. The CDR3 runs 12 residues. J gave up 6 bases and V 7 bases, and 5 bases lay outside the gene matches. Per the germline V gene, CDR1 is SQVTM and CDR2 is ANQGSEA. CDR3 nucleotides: TGCAGCGCCGGGACAGGGGGTGGCGAGCAGTACTTC. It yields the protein CSAGTGGGEQYF.

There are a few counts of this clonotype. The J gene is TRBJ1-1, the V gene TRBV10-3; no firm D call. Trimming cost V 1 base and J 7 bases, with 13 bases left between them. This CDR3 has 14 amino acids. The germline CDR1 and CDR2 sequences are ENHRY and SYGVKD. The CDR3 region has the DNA TGTGCCATCAGTGAGTACAAGACGGGCAATGAAGCTTTCTTT. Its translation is CAISEYKTGNEAFF.

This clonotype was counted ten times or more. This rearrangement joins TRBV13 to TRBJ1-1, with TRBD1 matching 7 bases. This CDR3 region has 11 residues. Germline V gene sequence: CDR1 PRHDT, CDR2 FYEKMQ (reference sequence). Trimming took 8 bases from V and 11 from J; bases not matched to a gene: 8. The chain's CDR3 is CASRQGGRAFF. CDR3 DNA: TGTGCCAGCCGACAGGGTGGGAGGGCTTTCTTT.

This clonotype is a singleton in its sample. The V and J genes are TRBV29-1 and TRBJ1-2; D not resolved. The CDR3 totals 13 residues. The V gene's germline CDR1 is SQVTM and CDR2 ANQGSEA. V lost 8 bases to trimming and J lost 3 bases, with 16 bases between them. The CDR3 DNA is TGCAGCAAACTAGTCGGCCAGGACTATGGCTACACCTTC. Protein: CSKLVGQDYGYTF.

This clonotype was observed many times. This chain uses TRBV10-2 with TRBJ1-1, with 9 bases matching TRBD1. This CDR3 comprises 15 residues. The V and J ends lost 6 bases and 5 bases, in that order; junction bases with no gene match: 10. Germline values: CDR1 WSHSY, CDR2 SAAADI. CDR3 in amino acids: CASRSGRTGETEAFF. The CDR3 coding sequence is TGCGCCAGCAGGAGTGGTAGGACAGGGGAAACTGAAGCTTTCTTT.

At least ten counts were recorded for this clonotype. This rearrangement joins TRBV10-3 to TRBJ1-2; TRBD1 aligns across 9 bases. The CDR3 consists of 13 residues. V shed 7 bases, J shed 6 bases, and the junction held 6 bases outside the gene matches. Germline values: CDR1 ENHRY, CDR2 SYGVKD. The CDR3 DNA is TGTGCCATCACGGGACAGGGCGAAGATGGCTACACCTTC. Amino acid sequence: CAITGQGEDGYTF.